The 5 T cell receptor beta chains presented below share a single source sample, sequenced in a study of shared clonotypes between healthy human individuals. Sequencing used immunoSEQ multiplex PCR; TCRdb keeps in-frame clones, though not all of them. Of some 320,000 clones in the sample, roughly 84% were seen once. Sequenced: memory CD8+ T cells sorted from blood. The subset is: CD45RO+ cells pooled with CCR7-negative TemRA cells. These receptors were collected from a man between 18 and 35 years old in good health.

V and J are TRBV4-2 and TRBJ2-7, with D unresolved. The CDR3 contains 15 residues. Trimming removed 0 bases from V and 7 bases from J, with 16 bases in between. Germline assignment: CDR1 LGHNA and CDR2 YNFKEQ. CDR3 in amino acids: CASSQEWAPVYEQYF. CDR3 coding DNA: TGTGCCAGCAGCCAAGAATGGGCACCGGTCTATGAGCAGTACTTC.

The chain joins TRBV2 to TRBJ2-7; D gene ambiguous. Germline V lookup: CDR1 SNHLY, CDR2 FYNNEI. The CDR3 totals 13 residues. Trimming took 7 bases from V and 7 from J, leaving 17 bases between them. The CDR3: CASTKESVEEQYF. The CDR3 DNA reads as TGTGCCAGCACCAAGGAATCAGTCGAGGAGCAGTACTTC.

This chain uses TRBV11-2 with TRBJ2-7, with D unresolved. There are 14 residues in the CDR3. Germline CDR1 reads SGHAT; CDR2 reads FQNNGV. Trimming took off 2 bases at V and 2 bases at J, with 10 bases between the two ends. CDR3 protein: CASSLLAIAYEQYF. The CDR3 region has the DNA TGTGCCAGCAGCTTACTCGCAATCGCCTACGAGCAGTACTTC.

The chain carries TRBV5-1 and TRBJ2-4, with TRBD2 as a possible D gene (5 bases). Per the germline V gene, CDR1 is SGHRS and CDR2 is YFSETQ. Deletions cut 4 bases from V and 8 bases from J, with 13 bases between. The CDR3 is made up of 13 amino acids. CDR3 loop: CASSPQRAHIQYF. CDR3 in DNA: TGCGCCAGCAGCCCCCAGAGGGCCCACATTCAGTACTTC.

The genes are TRBV19 and TRBJ2-7, with a tentative D call TRBD2 (6 bases). Germline CDR1 reads LNHDA; CDR2 reads SQIVND (reference sequence). The CDR3 consists of 13 residues. The ends were cut back, 0 bases at V and 5 bases at J, with 8 bases in the middle. The CDR3 loop is CASSIEGGDEQYF. CDR3 bases: TGTGCCAGTAGTATAGAGGGGGGTGACGAGCAGTACTTC.